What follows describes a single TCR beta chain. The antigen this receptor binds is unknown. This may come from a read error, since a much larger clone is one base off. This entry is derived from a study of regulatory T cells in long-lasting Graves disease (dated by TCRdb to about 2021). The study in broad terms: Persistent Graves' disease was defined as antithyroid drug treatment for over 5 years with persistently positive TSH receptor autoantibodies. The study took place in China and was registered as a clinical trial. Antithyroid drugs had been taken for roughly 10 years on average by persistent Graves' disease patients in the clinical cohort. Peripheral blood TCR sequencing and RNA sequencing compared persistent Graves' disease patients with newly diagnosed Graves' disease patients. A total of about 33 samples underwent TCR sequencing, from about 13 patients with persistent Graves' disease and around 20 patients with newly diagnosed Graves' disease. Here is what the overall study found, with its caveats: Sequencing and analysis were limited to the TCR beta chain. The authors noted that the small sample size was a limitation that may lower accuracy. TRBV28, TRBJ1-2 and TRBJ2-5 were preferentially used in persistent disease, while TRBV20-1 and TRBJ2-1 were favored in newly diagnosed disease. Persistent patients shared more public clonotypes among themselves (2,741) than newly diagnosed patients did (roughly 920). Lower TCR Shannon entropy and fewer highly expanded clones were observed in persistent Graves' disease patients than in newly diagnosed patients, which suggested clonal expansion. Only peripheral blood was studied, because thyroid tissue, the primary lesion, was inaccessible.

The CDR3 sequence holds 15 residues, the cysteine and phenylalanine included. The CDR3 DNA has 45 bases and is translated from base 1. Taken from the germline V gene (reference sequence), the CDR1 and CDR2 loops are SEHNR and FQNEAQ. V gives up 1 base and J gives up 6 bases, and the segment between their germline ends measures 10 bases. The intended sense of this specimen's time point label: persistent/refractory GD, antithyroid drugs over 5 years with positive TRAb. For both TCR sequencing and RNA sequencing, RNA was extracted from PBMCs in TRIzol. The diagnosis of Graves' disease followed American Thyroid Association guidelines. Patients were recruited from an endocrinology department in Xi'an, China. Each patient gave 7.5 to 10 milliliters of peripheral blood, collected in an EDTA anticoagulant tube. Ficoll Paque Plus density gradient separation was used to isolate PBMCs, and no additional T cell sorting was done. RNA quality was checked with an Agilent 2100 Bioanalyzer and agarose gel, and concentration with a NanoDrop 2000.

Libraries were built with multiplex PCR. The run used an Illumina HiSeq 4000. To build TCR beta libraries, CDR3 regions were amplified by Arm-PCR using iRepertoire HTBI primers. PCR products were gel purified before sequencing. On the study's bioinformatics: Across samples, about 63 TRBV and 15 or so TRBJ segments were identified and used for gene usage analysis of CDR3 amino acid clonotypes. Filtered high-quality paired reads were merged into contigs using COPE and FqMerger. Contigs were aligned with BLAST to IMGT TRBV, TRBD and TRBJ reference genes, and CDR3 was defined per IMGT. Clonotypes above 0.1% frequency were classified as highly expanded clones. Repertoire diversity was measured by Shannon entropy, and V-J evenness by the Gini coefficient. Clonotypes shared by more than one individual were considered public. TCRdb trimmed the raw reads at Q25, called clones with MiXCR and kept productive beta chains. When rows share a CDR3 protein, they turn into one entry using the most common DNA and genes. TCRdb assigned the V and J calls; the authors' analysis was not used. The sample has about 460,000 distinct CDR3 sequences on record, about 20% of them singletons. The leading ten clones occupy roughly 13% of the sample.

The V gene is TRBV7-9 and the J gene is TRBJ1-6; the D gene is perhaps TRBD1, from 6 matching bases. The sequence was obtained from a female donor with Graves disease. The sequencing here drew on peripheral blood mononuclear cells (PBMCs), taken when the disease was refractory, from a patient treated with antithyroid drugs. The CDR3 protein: CASSLVRGVNSPLHF. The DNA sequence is TGTGCCAGCAGCTTAGTAAGGGGGGTTAATTCACCCCTCCACTTT.